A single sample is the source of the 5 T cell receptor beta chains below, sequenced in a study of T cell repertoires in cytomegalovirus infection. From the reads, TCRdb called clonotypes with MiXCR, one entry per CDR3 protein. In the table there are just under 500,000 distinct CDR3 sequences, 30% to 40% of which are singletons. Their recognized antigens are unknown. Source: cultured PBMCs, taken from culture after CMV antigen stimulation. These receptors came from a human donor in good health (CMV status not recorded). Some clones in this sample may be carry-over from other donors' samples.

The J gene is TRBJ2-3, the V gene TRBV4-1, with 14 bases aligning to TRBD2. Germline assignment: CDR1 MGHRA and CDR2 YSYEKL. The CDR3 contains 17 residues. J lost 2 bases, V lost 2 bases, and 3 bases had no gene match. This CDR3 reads CASSQSGLAGVTDTQYF. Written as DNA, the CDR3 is TGCGCCAGCAGCCAATCGGGACTAGCGGGAGTCACAGATACGCAGTATTTT.

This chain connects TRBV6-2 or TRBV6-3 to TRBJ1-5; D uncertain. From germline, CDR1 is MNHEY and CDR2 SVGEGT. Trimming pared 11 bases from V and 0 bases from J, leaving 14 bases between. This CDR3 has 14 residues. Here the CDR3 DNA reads TGTGCCGCCGAATGGGGTCCTAGCAATCAGCCCCAGCATTTT. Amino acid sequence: CAAEWGPSNQPQHF.

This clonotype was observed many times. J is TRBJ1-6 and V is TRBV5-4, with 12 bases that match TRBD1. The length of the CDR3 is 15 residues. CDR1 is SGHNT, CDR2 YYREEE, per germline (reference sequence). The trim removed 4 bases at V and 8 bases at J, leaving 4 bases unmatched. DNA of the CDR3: TGTGCCAGCAGCCGGGACAGGGGGCGAGATTCACCCCTCCACTTT. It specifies CASSRDRGRDSPLHF.

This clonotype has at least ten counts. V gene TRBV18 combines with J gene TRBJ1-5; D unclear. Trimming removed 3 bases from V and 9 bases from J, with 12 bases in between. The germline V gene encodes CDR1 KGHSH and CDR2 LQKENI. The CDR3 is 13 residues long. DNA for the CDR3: TGTGCCAGCTCACCTCTATCCCGGGGGCCCCAGCATTTT. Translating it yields CASSPLSRGPQHF.

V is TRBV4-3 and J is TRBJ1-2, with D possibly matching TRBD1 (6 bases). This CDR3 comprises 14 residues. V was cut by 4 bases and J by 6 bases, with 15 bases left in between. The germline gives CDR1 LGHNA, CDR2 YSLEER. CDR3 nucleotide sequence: TGCGCCAGCAGCCCGCTCGGTCGGGGGCATGGCTACACCTTC. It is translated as CASSPLGRGHGYTF.